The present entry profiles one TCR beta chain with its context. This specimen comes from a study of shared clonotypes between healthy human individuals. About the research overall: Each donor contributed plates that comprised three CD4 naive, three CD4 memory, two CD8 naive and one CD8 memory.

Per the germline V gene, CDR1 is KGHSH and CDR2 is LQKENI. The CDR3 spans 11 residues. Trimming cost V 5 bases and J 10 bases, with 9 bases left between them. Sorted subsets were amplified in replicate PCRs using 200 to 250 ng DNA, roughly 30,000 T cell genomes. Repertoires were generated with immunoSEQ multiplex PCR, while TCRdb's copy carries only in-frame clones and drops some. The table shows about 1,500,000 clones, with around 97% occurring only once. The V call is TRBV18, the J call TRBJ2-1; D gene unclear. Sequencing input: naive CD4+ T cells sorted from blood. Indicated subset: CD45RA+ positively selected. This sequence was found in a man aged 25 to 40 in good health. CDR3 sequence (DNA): TGTGCCAGCTCAGCCGACGGGGAGCAGTTCTTC. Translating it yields CASSADGEQFF.